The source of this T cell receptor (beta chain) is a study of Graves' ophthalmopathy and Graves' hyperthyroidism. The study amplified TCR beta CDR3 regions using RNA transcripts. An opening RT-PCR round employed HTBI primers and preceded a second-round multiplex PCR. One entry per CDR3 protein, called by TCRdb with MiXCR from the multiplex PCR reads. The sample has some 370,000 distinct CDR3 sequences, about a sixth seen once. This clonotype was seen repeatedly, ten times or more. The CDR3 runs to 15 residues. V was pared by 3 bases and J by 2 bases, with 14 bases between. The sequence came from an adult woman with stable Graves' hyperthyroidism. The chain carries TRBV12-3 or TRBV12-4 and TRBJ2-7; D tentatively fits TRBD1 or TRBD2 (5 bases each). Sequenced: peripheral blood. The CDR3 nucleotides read TGTGCCAGCAGTTTCTCGGGGACGGTAACCTACGAGCAGTACTTC. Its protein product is CASSFSGTVTYEQYF.